This paragraph covers one T cell receptor (beta chain) sequence. Survey-level TCR beta sequencing used the immunoSEQ assay. TCRdb's table, derived via immunoSEQ multiplex PCR, lists solely in-frame clones and lacks some. Of about 50,000 clones listed, more than 80% are singletons. The germline CDR1 and CDR2 sequences are SGHVS and FQNEAQ. V lost 2 bases, J lost 4 bases, and 10 bases stayed unmatched. This CDR3 has 17 residues. Sample: PBMCs. The chain has TRBV7-8 and TRBJ2-3; 9 bases fit TRBD1. The TCR comes from a man aged 35 to 55 with rheumatoid arthritis. CDR3 sequence reads: CASSLPSGTGFADTQYF. The CDR3 DNA follows: TGTGCCAGCAGCTTACCTTCGGGGACAGGGTTCGCAGATACGCAGTATTTT.